This TCR beta chain was sequenced in a study of T cell repertoires in cytomegalovirus infection. Overall study: CMV infection and matching HLA type were both indicated by public TCR beta signatures.

This CDR3 contains 14 residues. Trimming stripped 6 bases from V and 2 bases from J, with 13 bases between. The V gene's germline CDR1 is MNHNY and CDR2 SVGAGI (reference sequence). One entry per CDR3 protein results from TCRdb running MiXCR on the reads. The sample contains nearly 450,000 distinct CDR3 sequences, 30% to 40% of which appear only once. Sequencing was carried out using PBMCs. The chain employs TRBV6-6 and TRBJ2-5, with a weak D call TRBD1 (6 bases). The sequence was collected from a human donor in good health (CMV status not recorded). Some clones in this sample may be carry-over from other donors' samples. CDR3 nucleotides: TGTGCCAGCAGCCAGGACAGCAAACAAGAGACCCAGTACTTC. Its translation: CASSQDSKQETQYF.